Listed here are 16 T cell receptor beta chains from one sample, sequenced in a study of neurological immune-mediated disorders. MiXCR, applied by TCRdb to the 5' RACE reads, yields one record per CDR3 protein. In the table there are 77,000 or so distinct CDR3 sequences, roughly 9.5% of which are singletons. Sequenced input: PBMCs. All receptors derive from a man between 45 and 60 years old in good health.

This clonotype was observed at least ten times. The rearrangement links TRBV5-5 to TRBJ2-5; 15 bases agree with TRBD2. The CDR3 is 15 amino acids. Germline lookup yields CDR1 SGHKS and CDR2 YYEKEE (reference sequence). V was clipped by 5 bases and J by 5 bases; unmatched bases: 4. CDR3 protein: CASSLGLAGGETQYF. CDR3 nucleotide sequence: TGTGCCAGCAGTCTCGGACTAGCGGGGGGGGAGACCCAGTACTTC.

The sample holds many counts of this clonotype. The V call is TRBV6-5, the J call TRBJ2-7; 9 bases agree with TRBD2. Germline V gene lookup returns CDR1 MNHEY and CDR2 SVGAGI. With V trimmed by 6 bases and J by 5 bases, 11 bases remained unmatched. This CDR3 has 15 amino acids. CDR3 in DNA: TGTGCCAGCAGCCCTAATGATCTAGCGGGACACGAGCAGTACTTC. This codes for CASSPNDLAGHEQYF.

This clonotype came up many times. CDR3 nucleotides: TGCAGTGCTATCCCCCGATCCGAGCAGTACTTC. Protein sequence: CSAIPRSEQYF. The chain couples TRBV20-1 to TRBJ2-7, with D unclear. Trimming shortened V by 4 bases and J by 6 bases, and 10 bases separated the two germline ends. The CDR3 sequence is 11 residues long. CDR1 and CDR2 from the germline V gene are DFQATT and SNEGSKA (reference sequence).

In this sample, this clonotype turned up many times. The rearrangement joins TRBV15 to TRBJ1-5; 9 bases align to TRBD1. With V trimmed by 0 bases and J by 1 base, 4 bases remained unmatched. Germline assignment: CDR1 LNHNV and CDR2 YYDKDF (reference sequence). This CDR3 comprises 17 residues. CDR3 residues: CATSRDPGTGSNQPQHF. As DNA, the CDR3 is TGTGCCACCAGCAGAGATCCCGGGACAGGGAGCAATCAGCCCCAGCATTTT.

This clonotype was seen many times. The chain is built from TRBV5-5 and TRBJ2-7, with D tentatively TRBD1 (6 bases). Germline CDR1 SGHKS, CDR2 YYEKEE (reference sequence). Deletions cut 2 bases from V and 1 base from J, with 10 bases between. CDR3 length equals 14 residues. CDR3 sequence reads: CASSFWQGSYEQYF. The CDR3 DNA reads as TGTGCCAGCAGCTTTTGGCAGGGGTCCTACGAGCAGTACTTC.

At least ten counts were recorded for this clonotype. This sequence joins TRBV5-8 and TRBJ2-5; no definite D call. The CDR3 consists of 12 residues. Trimming stripped 4 bases from V and 7 bases from J, with 11 bases between. Germline values: CDR1 SGHTS, CDR2 YDEGEE. This CDR3 is CASSPDRWTQYF. Written as DNA, the CDR3 is TGTGCCAGCAGCCCTGATCGGTGGACCCAGTACTTC.

The table lists this clonotype with many counts. The CDR3 spells CASSQGQPRNEQYF. CDR3 in DNA: TGTGCCAGCAGCCAGGGACAGCCTCGGAACGAGCAGTACTTC. The V gene is TRBV12-3 or TRBV12-4, the J gene TRBJ2-7, with 7 bases fitting TRBD1. V trimming: 6 bases; J trimming: 5 bases; junction bases outside the gene matches: 10. The CDR3 is 14 amino acids.

The sample holds many counts of this clonotype. The rearrangement links TRBV16 to TRBJ2-1; D is unclear. The germline V gene has CDR1 KGHSY and CDR2 FQNENV. Trimming removed 2 bases at V and 7 bases at J, with 3 bases between. The CDR3 has 11 residues. CDR3 bases: TGTGCCAGCAGCCAAGGTAATGAGCAGTTCTTC. The encoded protein is CASSQGNEQFF.

This clonotype showed up many times. The V gene is TRBV12-3 or TRBV12-4, the J gene TRBJ1-4; D not resolved. The CDR3 is 12 amino acids. Trimming removed 5 bases from V and 5 bases from J, with 6 bases in between. CDR3 nucleotide sequence: TGTGCCAGCAGTCCTTACAATGAAAAACTGTTTTTT. It codes for CASSPYNEKLFF.

The table lists this clonotype with many counts. This chain connects TRBV5-1 to TRBJ1-1, with 7 bases identical to TRBD1. The CDR3 covers 14 residues. Per germline, CDR1 SGHRS and CDR2 YFSETQ. With V trimmed by 4 bases and J by 5 bases, 8 bases remained unmatched. The CDR3 nucleotides are TGCGCCAGCAGCACGGGGACAGCGGGGACTGAAGCTTTCTTT. It codes for CASSTGTAGTEAFF.

This clonotype was counted many times. The chain uses TRBV7-6 and TRBJ2-2; D not resolved. The V end was cut by 5 bases, the J end by 8 bases, with 6 bases between. Germline V lookup: CDR1 SGHVS, CDR2 FNYEAQ. CDR3 length equals 11 residues. CDR3 DNA: TGTGCCAGCAGCCTAAGAGGGGAGCTGTTTTTT. Its translation is CASSLRGELFF.

This clonotype was seen repeatedly, ten times or more. CDR3 in amino acids: CASSLGVPGQPQHF. The CDR3 DNA follows: TGTGCCAGCAGCTTGGGGGTACCGGGTCAGCCCCAGCATTTT. This chain links TRBV5-5 with TRBJ1-5; D is unclear. Trimming removed 0 bases from V and 6 bases from J, with 10 bases in between. In germline, CDR1 is SGHKS, CDR2 YYEKEE (reference sequence). The CDR3 is 14 residues long.

This clonotype was observed a handful of times. A read error may be the cause here, since a much bigger clone is one base away. J is TRBJ2-1 and V is TRBV14, with 10 bases aligning to TRBD2. The CDR3 consists of 16 residues. Germline CDR1 SGHDN, CDR2 FVKESK. The CDR3 nucleotides are TGTGCCAGCAGCCAAGAACTAGCGGGGTTAGAGAATGATCAGTTCTTC. It specifies CASSQELAGLENDQFF.

This clonotype has at least ten counts. CDR3 amino acids: CASSPTGSYEQYF. The CDR3 region has the DNA TGTGCCAGCAGCCCTACAGGGTCCTACGAGCAGTACTTC. The chain is built from TRBV7-9 and TRBJ2-7, with D maybe TRBD1 (6 bases). The CDR3 covers 13 residues. Germline loops: CDR1 SEHNR, CDR2 FQNEAQ (reference sequence). With 5 bases removed from V and 1 base from J, the gap between germline ends came to 9 bases.

This clonotype appeared a single time. This clone may be a read error of a much larger clone one base away. V is TRBV6-5 and J is TRBJ2-1, with TRBD2 identical over 8 bases. The germline V gene has CDR1 MNHEY and CDR2 SVGAGI. This CDR3 contains 14 residues. The CDR3 DNA reads TGTGCCAGCAGCGGGACTAGTCTTTCCAATGAGCGGTTCTTC. Translated, it gives CASSGTSLSNERFF.

In this sample, this clonotype turned up many times. This sequence joins TRBV20-1 and TRBJ2-2; D gene ambiguous. Germline V gene lookup returns CDR1 DFQATT and CDR2 SNEGSKA (reference sequence). The length of the CDR3 is 13 residues. V was cut by 1 base and J by 4 bases, with 7 bases left in between. The CDR3 sequence: CSARGAITGELFF. The CDR3 coding sequence is TGCAGTGCTAGAGGCGCCATCACCGGGGAGCTGTTTTTT.